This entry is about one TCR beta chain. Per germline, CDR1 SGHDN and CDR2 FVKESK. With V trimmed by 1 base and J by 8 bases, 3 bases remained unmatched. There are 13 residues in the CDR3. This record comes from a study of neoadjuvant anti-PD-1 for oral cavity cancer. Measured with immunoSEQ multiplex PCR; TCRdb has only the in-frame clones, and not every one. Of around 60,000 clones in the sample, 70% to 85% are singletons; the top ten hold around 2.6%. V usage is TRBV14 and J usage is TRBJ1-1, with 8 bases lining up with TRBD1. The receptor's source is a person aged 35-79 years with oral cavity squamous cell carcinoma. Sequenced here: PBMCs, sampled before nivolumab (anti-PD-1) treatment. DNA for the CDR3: TGTGCCAGCAGCCAAGTCAGGGGGCGCGAAGCTTTCTTT. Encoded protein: CASSQVRGREAFF.